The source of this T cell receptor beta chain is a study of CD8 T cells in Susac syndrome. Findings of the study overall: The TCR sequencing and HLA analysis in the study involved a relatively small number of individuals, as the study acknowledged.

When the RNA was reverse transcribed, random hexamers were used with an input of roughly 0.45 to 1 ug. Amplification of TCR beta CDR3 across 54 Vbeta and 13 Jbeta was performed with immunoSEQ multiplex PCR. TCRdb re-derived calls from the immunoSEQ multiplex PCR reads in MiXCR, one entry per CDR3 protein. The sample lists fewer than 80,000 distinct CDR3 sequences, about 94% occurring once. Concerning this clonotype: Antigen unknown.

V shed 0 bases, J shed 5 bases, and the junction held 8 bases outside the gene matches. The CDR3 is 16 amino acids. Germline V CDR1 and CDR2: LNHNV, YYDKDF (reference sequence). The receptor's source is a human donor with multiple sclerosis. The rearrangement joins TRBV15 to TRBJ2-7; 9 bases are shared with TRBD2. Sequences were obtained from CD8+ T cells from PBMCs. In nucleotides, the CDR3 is TGTGCCACCAGCAGAGATTGGGCGGGAGGGCTGCACGAGCAGTACTTC. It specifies CATSRDWAGGLHEQYF. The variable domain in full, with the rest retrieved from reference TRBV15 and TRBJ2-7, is DAMVIQNPRYQVTQFGKPVTLSCSQTLNHNVMYWYQQKSSQAPKLLFHYYDKDFNNEADTPDNFQSRRPNTSFCFLDIRSPGLGDTAMYLCATSRDWAGGLHEQYFGPGTRLTVT.